Listed below are T cell receptor beta chains from one sample, sequenced in a study of radiotherapy plus CTLA-4 blockade in lung cancer. Profiling relied on immunoSEQ multiplex PCR, and the TCRdb table lists in-frame clones only, not all of them. This repertoire shows 35,000 to 45,000 clones, just under 75% found once; its top ten account for under 13%. Specimen: peripheral blood, collected from a patient treated with radiotherapy plus ipilimumab. Receptors originate from a human donor with non-small cell lung cancer who had stable disease on radiotherapy plus ipilimumab. Both conserved end residues are part of each CDR3. The order of the fields is V gene, J gene, D gene, clone size, CDR3 protein, CDR3 DNA. The D gene is left open where the match is weak. Only some rows state a clone size, as once, few, many or a class for expanded clones.

>TRBV2|TRBJ2-2|-|-
CASTRDSKNTGELFF
TGTGCCAGCACAAGGGACTCCAAGAACACCGGGGAGCTGTTTTTT
>TRBV6-5|TRBJ1-2|TRBD1|-
CASRLGQGSGGYTF
TGTGCCAGCAGGTTAGGACAGGGGAGTGGCGGCTACACCTTC
>TRBV7-9|TRBJ1-4|-|once
CASSLGRGAHNEKLFF
TGTGCCAGCAGCTTAGGCCGGGGGGCACATAATGAAAAACTGTTTTTT
>TRBV5-1|TRBJ2-5|-|-
CASSLTRGPETQYF
TGCGCCAGCAGCCTGACTAGAGGGCCAGAGACCCAGTACTTC
>TRBV6-1|TRBJ2-7|TRBD1|-
CASSLLGTGFYEQYF
TGTGCCAGCAGCCTCCTCGGGACAGGTTTCTACGAGCAGTACTTC
>TRBV12-5|TRBJ1-6|TRBD1|few
CASGLVSGGFGSPLHF
TGTGCTAGTGGTTTGGTTTCAGGGGGCTTTGGTTCACCCCTCCACTTT
>TRBV5-1|TRBJ2-1|-|once
CASTPVPTRPEQFF
TGCGCCAGCACCCCGGTCCCAACTAGGCCAGAGCAGTTCTTC
>TRBV6-5|TRBJ2-5|-|-
CASSYSNREGGETQYF
TGTGCCAGCAGTTACTCGAACAGGGAAGGAGGAGAGACCCAGTACTTC
>TRBV29-1|TRBJ2-7|TRBD1|once
CSARDRAYEQYF
TGCAGCGCCCGGGACAGGGCCTACGAGCAGTACTTC
>TRBV11-3|TRBJ2-1|-|-
CASSGQGYNEQFF
TGTGCCAGCAGCGGGCAGGGCTACAATGAGCAGTTCTTC
>TRBV7-9|TRBJ2-1|TRBD1|few
CASSLDRADEQFF
TGTGCCAGCAGCTTGGACAGGGCCGATGAGCAGTTCTTC
>TRBV6-1|TRBJ1-2|-|-
CASSPGGTNYGYTF
TGTGCCAGCAGCCCGGGTGGAACTAACTATGGCTACACCTTC
>TRBV7-2|TRBJ2-1|TRBD1|-
CASSTRDRQGGAIYNEQFF
TGTGCCAGCAGCACCCGGGACAGGCAAGGAGGGGCAATATACAATGAGCAGTTCTTC
>TRBV7-8|TRBJ1-3|TRBD1|few
CASSHRGAGNTIYF
TGTGCCAGCAGCCACAGGGGGGCTGGAAACACCATATATTTT
>TRBV9|TRBJ2-3|-|-
CASSVGRGGTDTQYF
TGTGCCAGCAGCGTAGGACGGGGTGGCACAGATACGCAGTATTTT
>TRBV2|TRBJ1-4|TRBD1|-
CASSEGTGGPRLFF
TGTGCCAGCAGTGAAGGTACAGGGGGACCGAGACTGTTTTTT